Included here is one T cell receptor (beta chain) sequence, with context. Its antigen is unidentified. The CDR3 is 14 amino acids. Trimming left V 2 bases short and J 7 bases short, with 9 bases between. The data were obtained in a study of cytomegalovirus exposure and HLA in healthy donors. The PCR made use of 60 Vbeta and 13 Jbeta primers. Clones were read by immunoSEQ multiplex PCR, and TCRdb kept only the in-frame ones, dropping some. This table has approximately 190,000 clones, about 86% appearing once. Study observations and caveats: A later analysis by the authors found several of the most significant clusters apparently linked to common viral pathogens.

The TCR was taken from a woman aged 18-35 years in good health and CMV-seropositive. Sequenced input: PBMCs. This sequence joins TRBV23-1 and TRBJ1-6; the D is unclear. TRBV23-1 is placed among ORFs of uncertain function. DNA of the CDR3: TGCGCCAGCAGTCAACGACATGGGAATTCACCCCTCCACTTT. It translates to CASSQRHGNSPLHF.